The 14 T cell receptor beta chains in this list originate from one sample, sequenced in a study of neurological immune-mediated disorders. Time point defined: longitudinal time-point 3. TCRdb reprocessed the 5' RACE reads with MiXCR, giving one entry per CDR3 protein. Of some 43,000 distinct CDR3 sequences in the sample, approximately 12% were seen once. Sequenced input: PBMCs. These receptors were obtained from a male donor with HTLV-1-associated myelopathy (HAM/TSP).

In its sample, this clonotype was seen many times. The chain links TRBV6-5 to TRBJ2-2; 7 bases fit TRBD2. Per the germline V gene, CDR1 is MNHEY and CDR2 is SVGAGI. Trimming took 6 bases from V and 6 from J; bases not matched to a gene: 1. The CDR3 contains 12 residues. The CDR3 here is CASSRGAGELFF. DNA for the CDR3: TGTGCCAGCAGCCGGGGGGCCGGGGAGCTGTTTTTT.

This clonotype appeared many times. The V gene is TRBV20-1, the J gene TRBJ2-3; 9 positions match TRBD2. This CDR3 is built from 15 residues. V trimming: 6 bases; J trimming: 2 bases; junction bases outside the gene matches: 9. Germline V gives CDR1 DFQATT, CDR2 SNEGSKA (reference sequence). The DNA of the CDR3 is TGCAGTGCAAGTAGACTAGCGGAATACACAGATACGCAGTATTTT. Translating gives CSASRLAEYTDTQYF.

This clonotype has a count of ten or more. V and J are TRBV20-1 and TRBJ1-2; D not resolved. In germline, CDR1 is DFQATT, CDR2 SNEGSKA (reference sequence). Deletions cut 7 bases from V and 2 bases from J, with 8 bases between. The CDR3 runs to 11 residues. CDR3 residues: CSVILNYGYTF. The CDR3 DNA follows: TGCAGTGTAATCCTGAACTATGGCTACACCTTC.

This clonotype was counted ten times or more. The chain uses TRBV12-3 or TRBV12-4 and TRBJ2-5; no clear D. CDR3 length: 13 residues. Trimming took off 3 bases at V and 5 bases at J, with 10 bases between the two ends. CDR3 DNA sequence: TGTGCCAGCAGTTTCGGGTCGGTCGAGACCCAGTACTTC. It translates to CASSFGSVETQYF.

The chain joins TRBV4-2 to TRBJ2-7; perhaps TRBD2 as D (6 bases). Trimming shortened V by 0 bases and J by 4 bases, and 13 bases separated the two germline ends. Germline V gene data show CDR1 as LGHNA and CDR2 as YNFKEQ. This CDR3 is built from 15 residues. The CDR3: CASSQETTRVYEQYF. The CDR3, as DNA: TGTGCCAGCAGCCAAGAGACGACTAGAGTATACGAGCAGTACTTC.

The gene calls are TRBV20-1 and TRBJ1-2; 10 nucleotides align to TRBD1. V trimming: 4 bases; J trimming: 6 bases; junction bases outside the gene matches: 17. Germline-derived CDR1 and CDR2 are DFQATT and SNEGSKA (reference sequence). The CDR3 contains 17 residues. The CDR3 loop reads CSAKNYGTGDLLDGYTF. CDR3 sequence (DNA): TGCAGTGCTAAAAACTACGGGACAGGGGATTTGTTGGATGGCTACACCTTC.

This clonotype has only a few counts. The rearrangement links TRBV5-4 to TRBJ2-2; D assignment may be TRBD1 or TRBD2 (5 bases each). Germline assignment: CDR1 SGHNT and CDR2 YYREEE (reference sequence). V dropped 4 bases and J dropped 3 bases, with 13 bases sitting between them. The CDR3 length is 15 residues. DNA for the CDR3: TGTGCCAGCAGCAGCCGGGACCGCCACACCGGGGAGCTGTTTTTT. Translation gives CASSSRDRHTGELFF.

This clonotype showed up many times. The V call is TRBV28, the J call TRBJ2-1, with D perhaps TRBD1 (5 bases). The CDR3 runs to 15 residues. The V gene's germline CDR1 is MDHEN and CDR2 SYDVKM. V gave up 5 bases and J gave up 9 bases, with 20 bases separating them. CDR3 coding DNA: TGTGCCAGCAGTCAACTCAGGGAAGGAAAGAGTGAGCAGTTCTTC. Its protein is CASSQLREGKSEQFF.

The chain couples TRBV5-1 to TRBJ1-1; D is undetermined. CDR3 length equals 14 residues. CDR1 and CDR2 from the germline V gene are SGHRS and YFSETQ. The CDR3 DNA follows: TGCGCTATCAGCCTCAGATCTGATGACACTGAAGCTTTCTTT. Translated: CAISLRSDDTEAFF.

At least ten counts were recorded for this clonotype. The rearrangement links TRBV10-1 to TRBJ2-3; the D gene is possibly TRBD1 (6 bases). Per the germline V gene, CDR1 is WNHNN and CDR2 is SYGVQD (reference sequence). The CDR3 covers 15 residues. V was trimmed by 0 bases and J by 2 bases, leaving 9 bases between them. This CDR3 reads CASSESGHPTDTQYF. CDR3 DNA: TGCGCCAGCAGTGAGTCGGGACACCCCACAGATACGCAGTATTTT.

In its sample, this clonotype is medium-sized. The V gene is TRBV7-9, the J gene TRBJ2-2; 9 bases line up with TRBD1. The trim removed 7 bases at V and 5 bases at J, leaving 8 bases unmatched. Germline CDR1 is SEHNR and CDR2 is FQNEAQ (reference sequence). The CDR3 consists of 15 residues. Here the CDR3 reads CASTPDRGPTGELFF. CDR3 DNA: TGTGCCAGCACCCCGGACAGGGGACCTACCGGGGAGCTGTTTTTT.

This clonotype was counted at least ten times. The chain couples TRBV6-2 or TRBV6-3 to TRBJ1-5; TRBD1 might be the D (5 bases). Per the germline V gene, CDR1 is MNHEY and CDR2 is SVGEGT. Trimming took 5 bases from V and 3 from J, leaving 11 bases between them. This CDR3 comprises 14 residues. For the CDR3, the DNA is TGTGCCAGCAGTCCGGGGGTTCTCAATCAGCCCCAGCATTTT. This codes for CASSPGVLNQPQHF.

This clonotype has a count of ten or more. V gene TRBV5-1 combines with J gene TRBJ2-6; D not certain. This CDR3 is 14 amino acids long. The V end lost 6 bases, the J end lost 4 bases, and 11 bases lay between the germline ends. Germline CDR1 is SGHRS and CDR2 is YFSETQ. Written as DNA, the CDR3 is TGCGCCAGCAACCCTGATCCCGGGGCCAACGTCCTGACTTTC. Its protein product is CASNPDPGANVLTF. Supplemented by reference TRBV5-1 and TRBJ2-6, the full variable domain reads KAGVTQTPRYLIKTRGQQVTLSCSPISGHRSVSWYQQTPGQGLQFLFEYFSETQRNKGNFPGRFSGRQFSNSRSEMNVSTLELGDSALYLCASNPDPGANVLTFGAGSRLTVL.

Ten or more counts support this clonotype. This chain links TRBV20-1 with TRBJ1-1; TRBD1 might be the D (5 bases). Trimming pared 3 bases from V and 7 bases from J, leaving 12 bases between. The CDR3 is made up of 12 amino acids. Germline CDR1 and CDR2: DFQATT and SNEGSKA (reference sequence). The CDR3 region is CSASPGTFEAFF. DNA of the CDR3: TGCAGTGCTAGCCCAGGGACCTTTGAAGCTTTCTTT.